This is a list of T cell receptor beta chains from one sample in a study of blood T cell repertoires in COVID-19. Produced via immunoSEQ multiplex PCR; TCRdb's table is partial and in-frame only. The data show about 190,000 clones, with around 80% seen just once and 2.5% to 3% held by the top ten. Sequencing was done on a sample of peripheral blood. The source is a woman of 80 years or more with active or convalescent COVID-19. The CDR3 runs from the conserved cysteine through the conserved F or W. D genes are given only for firm matches. Size is omitted from some rows. Given values are once, few, many or a class for expanded clones.

j_call: TRBJ1-1; d_call: NA; v_call: TRBV28; clone_size: NA; cdr3_nt: TGTGCCAGCAGGTTCTCAGGGGTAACCACTGAAGCTTTCTTT; cdr3_aa: CASRFSGVTTEAFF
j_call: TRBJ1-2; d_call: TRBD1; v_call: TRBV2; clone_size: few; cdr3_nt: TGTGCCAGCAGCCCAAACCCAGGGGGCGGCAACTATGGCTACACCTTC; cdr3_aa: CASSPNPGGGNYGYTF
j_call: TRBJ1-6; d_call: NA; v_call: TRBV6-5; clone_size: few; cdr3_nt: TGTGCCAGCAGTTACGACAGTCCCTTTAATTCACCCCTCCACTTT; cdr3_aa: CASSYDSPFNSPLHF
j_call: TRBJ1-2; d_call: NA; v_call: TRBV5-1; clone_size: NA; cdr3_nt: TGCGCCAGCAGCGATGACAGCCTCTATGGCTACACCTTC; cdr3_aa: CASSDDSLYGYTF
j_call: TRBJ2-1; d_call: NA; v_call: TRBV24-1; clone_size: NA; cdr3_nt: TGTGCCACCAGTGACTCCAAACAGCTACACCCCTCCTACAATGAGCAGTTCTTC; cdr3_aa: CATSDSKQLHPSYNEQFF
j_call: TRBJ1-1; d_call: NA; v_call: TRBV28; clone_size: NA; cdr3_nt: TGTGCCAGCAGTTTAGCCCCGGCTGAAGCTTTCTTT; cdr3_aa: CASSLAPAEAFF
j_call: TRBJ2-3; d_call: TRBD2; v_call: TRBV27; clone_size: NA; cdr3_nt: TGTGCCAGCAGTTTACTCTACCCCGCGGGGTTGCGGGGGGGTTGGGATACGCAGTATTTT; cdr3_aa: CASSLLYPAGLRGGWDTQYF
j_call: TRBJ1-1; d_call: TRBD1; v_call: TRBV7-6; clone_size: NA; cdr3_nt: TGTGCCAGCAGCCCAAGGTGGACAGGACACACTGAAGCTTTCTTT; cdr3_aa: CASSPRWTGHTEAFF
j_call: TRBJ1-2; d_call: TRBD1; v_call: TRBV6-2/TRBV6-3; clone_size: NA; cdr3_nt: TGTGCCAGCAGTTACCACAGGGGCCTTACCAACTATGGCTACACCTTC; cdr3_aa: CASSYHRGLTNYGYTF
j_call: TRBJ1-2; d_call: NA; v_call: TRBV2; clone_size: NA; cdr3_nt: TGTGCCAGCAGTCCAGGAGGATCTAACTATGGCTACACCTTC; cdr3_aa: CASSPGGSNYGYTF
j_call: TRBJ2-3; d_call: TRBD2; v_call: TRBV4-3; clone_size: NA; cdr3_nt: TGCGCCAGCAGCCAAGCCTTTAGCGGGGGGGGTCCAAATACGCAGTATTTT; cdr3_aa: CASSQAFSGGGPNTQYF
j_call: TRBJ1-2; d_call: TRBD1; v_call: TRBV28; clone_size: NA; cdr3_nt: TGTGCCAGCAAGGGGACAGGGCAAGCCTATGGCTACACCTTC; cdr3_aa: CASKGTGQAYGYTF
j_call: TRBJ2-3; d_call: NA; v_call: TRBV6-4; clone_size: NA; cdr3_nt: TGTGCCAGCAGTGACCGAGGAGGGACAGATACGCAGTATTTT; cdr3_aa: CASSDRGGTDTQYF
j_call: TRBJ1-6; d_call: NA; v_call: TRBV10-3; clone_size: NA; cdr3_nt: TGTGCCATCAGTGAATACGACAGGTTCGGAAGCTCCTATAATTCACCCCTCCACTTT; cdr3_aa: CAISEYDRFGSSYNSPLHF
j_call: TRBJ1-1; d_call: TRBD1; v_call: TRBV5-1; clone_size: NA; cdr3_nt: TGCGCCAGCAGTCCCGACAGGGGAACTGAAGCTTTCTTT; cdr3_aa: CASSPDRGTEAFF
j_call: TRBJ2-5; d_call: NA; v_call: TRBV5-1; clone_size: once; cdr3_nt: TGCGCCAGCAGCCCGTGGGCAGGGGCGTTCGAGACCCAGTACTTC; cdr3_aa: CASSPWAGAFETQYF
j_call: TRBJ2-3; d_call: NA; v_call: TRBV7-2; clone_size: NA; cdr3_nt: TGTGCCAGCAGCTTAGGATTAGCGACGGCAGATACGCAGTATTTT; cdr3_aa: CASSLGLATADTQYF
j_call: TRBJ2-2; d_call: NA; v_call: TRBV7-3; clone_size: NA; cdr3_nt: TGTGCCAGCAGCTCCAGGCAAGCCGGGGAGCTGTTTTTT; cdr3_aa: CASSSRQAGELFF
j_call: TRBJ1-6; d_call: NA; v_call: TRBV30; clone_size: NA; cdr3_nt: TGTGCCTGGAGTGTCCCCCCGGCGGCACCCCTCCACTTT; cdr3_aa: CAWSVPPAAPLHF
j_call: TRBJ2-1; d_call: NA; v_call: TRBV3-1/TRBV3-2; clone_size: NA; cdr3_nt: TGTGCCAGCAGCCAAAGGGGGATCAGAAACAATGAGCAGTTCTTC; cdr3_aa: CASSQRGIRNNEQFF
j_call: TRBJ1-4; d_call: TRBD1; v_call: TRBV28; clone_size: NA; cdr3_nt: TGTGCCAGCACCTCCGGACAGGGACTTACTAATGAAAAACTGTTTTTT; cdr3_aa: CASTSGQGLTNEKLFF
j_call: TRBJ2-6; d_call: TRBD1; v_call: TRBV28; clone_size: NA; cdr3_nt: TGTGCCAGCAGTCAGGGGGTCCCTGGGGCCAACGTCCTGACTTTC; cdr3_aa: CASSQGVPGANVLTF
j_call: TRBJ2-1; d_call: NA; v_call: TRBV28; clone_size: NA; cdr3_nt: TGTGCCGTGGGGGGACAGCGGAGCTACAATGAGCAGTTCTTC; cdr3_aa: CAVGGQRSYNEQFF
j_call: TRBJ2-7; d_call: NA; v_call: TRBV2; clone_size: NA; cdr3_nt: TGTGCCAGCACCCTAGAGACGGAGTACTACGAGCAGTACTTC; cdr3_aa: CASTLETEYYEQYF
j_call: TRBJ2-5; d_call: TRBD2; v_call: TRBV2; clone_size: NA; cdr3_nt: TGTGCCAGCACCGCGGGGGTTCAAGAGACCCAGTACTTC; cdr3_aa: CASTAGVQETQYF
j_call: TRBJ2-3; d_call: NA; v_call: TRBV4-3; clone_size: once; cdr3_nt: TGCGCCAGCAGCCAAGTGGGCGGGGCCACCTTCACAGATACGCAGTATTTT; cdr3_aa: CASSQVGGATFTDTQYF
j_call: TRBJ1-5; d_call: NA; v_call: TRBV7-8; clone_size: NA; cdr3_nt: TGTGCCAGCAGCTTAGGAAACAGGGTGAGCAATCAGCCCCAGCATTTT; cdr3_aa: CASSLGNRVSNQPQHF
j_call: TRBJ1-5; d_call: NA; v_call: TRBV6-2/TRBV6-3; clone_size: NA; cdr3_nt: TGTGCCAGCAGTTATGGACGCAGGGGCAATCAGCCCCAGCATTTT; cdr3_aa: CASSYGRRGNQPQHF
j_call: TRBJ2-7; d_call: NA; v_call: TRBV27; clone_size: NA; cdr3_nt: TGTGCCAGCAGTTTATCGGCAGGGTTGGACGAGCAGTACTTC; cdr3_aa: CASSLSAGLDEQYF
j_call: TRBJ1-1; d_call: TRBD1; v_call: TRBV25-1; clone_size: NA; cdr3_nt: TGTGCCAGCAGGAAGGGGGCGCGGCTTGAAGCTTTCTTT; cdr3_aa: CASRKGARLEAFF
j_call: TRBJ1-6; d_call: TRBD1; v_call: TRBV6-5; clone_size: NA; cdr3_nt: TGTGCCAGCAGTTACGACAGGGCGAGTTCACCCCTCCACTTT; cdr3_aa: CASSYDRASSPLHF
j_call: TRBJ1-1; d_call: NA; v_call: TRBV5-8; clone_size: few; cdr3_nt: TGTGCCAGCAGATCAGATATGAACACTGAAGCTTTCTTT; cdr3_aa: CASRSDMNTEAFF
j_call: TRBJ2-7; d_call: TRBD2; v_call: TRBV19; clone_size: NA; cdr3_nt: TGTGCCAGTAGTAAGCGGGGCAGATCCTACGAGCAGTACTTC; cdr3_aa: CASSKRGRSYEQYF
j_call: TRBJ2-3; d_call: TRBD2; v_call: TRBV20-1; clone_size: NA; cdr3_nt: TGCAGTGCTAGTTCTCGACTAGCGGGCCCAGATACGCAGTATTTT; cdr3_aa: CSASSRLAGPDTQYF
j_call: TRBJ2-3; d_call: TRBD2; v_call: TRBV6-2/TRBV6-3; clone_size: NA; cdr3_nt: TGTGCCAGCAGTCTACCGGGACTAGCGGGCACAGATACGCAGTATTTT; cdr3_aa: CASSLPGLAGTDTQYF
j_call: TRBJ2-5; d_call: TRBD2; v_call: TRBV5-1; clone_size: few; cdr3_nt: TGCGCCAGCAGCTTGACTAGCGGGGAGACCCAGTACTTC; cdr3_aa: CASSLTSGETQYF
j_call: TRBJ1-2; d_call: NA; v_call: TRBV19; clone_size: NA; cdr3_nt: TGTGCCAGTAGGACGACAGACTATGGCTACACCTTC; cdr3_aa: CASRTTDYGYTF
j_call: TRBJ1-2; d_call: TRBD1; v_call: TRBV24-1; clone_size: NA; cdr3_nt: TGTGCCACCAGTGACCGACAGGGGGACTATGGCTACACCTTC; cdr3_aa: CATSDRQGDYGYTF
j_call: TRBJ2-5; d_call: TRBD1; v_call: TRBV5-1; clone_size: NA; cdr3_nt: TGCGCCAGCAGCACAGGGGACGGGGACCAAGAGACCCAGTACTTC; cdr3_aa: CASSTGDGDQETQYF
j_call: TRBJ2-5; d_call: NA; v_call: TRBV7-8; clone_size: few; cdr3_nt: TGTGCCAGCAGCTTAAAAGAGACAGAGATGAACCAGTACTTC; cdr3_aa: CASSLKETEMNQYF
j_call: TRBJ1-5; d_call: TRBD1; v_call: TRBV18; clone_size: NA; cdr3_nt: TGTGCCAGCTCACCAGTGGGACAGTTCAATCAGCCCCAGCATTTT; cdr3_aa: CASSPVGQFNQPQHF
j_call: TRBJ2-1; d_call: NA; v_call: TRBV9; clone_size: NA; cdr3_nt: TGTGCCAGCAGCGCCTCCCCCTCCGTAGTCTCCTACAATGAGCAGTTCTTC; cdr3_aa: CASSASPSVVSYNEQFF
j_call: TRBJ1-1; d_call: NA; v_call: TRBV5-1; clone_size: NA; cdr3_nt: TGCGCCAGCAGCTTATCGACAGGAACGAACACTGAAGCTTTCTTT; cdr3_aa: CASSLSTGTNTEAFF